Sequencing of this T cell receptor beta chain was carried out in a study of shared clonotypes between healthy human individuals. Background on the study: Aged between 18 and 49, the donors were a couple of women and a few men.

Study results and limitations: Apart from blood, nothing was sampled; tissue repertoires likely differ.

TCRdb keeps only in-frame clones here, not all; method: immunoSEQ multiplex PCR. This sample has about a million clones, with under 80% found just once. As regards this clone: Antigen specificity is unknown.

CDR3 size: 13 residues. Germline V gene sequence: CDR1 SGHTA, CDR2 FQGNSA. The sample consisted of memory CD4+ T cells sorted from blood. Subset described: CD45RA-negative fraction. The source of this sequence is a man younger than 35 in good health. The J gene is TRBJ2-3, the V gene TRBV7-2; tentatively, D is TRBD2 (6 bases). The CDR3 bases are TGTGCTAGCGGAGGACCGGGAGCAGATACGCAGTATTTT. It translates to CASGGPGADTQYF.